Below, 31 T cell receptor beta chains from the same sample are listed, as sequenced in a study of blood T cells in healthy people across ages. A sample-barcoded 5' primer and a J-beta primer mix were used in a second PCR of about 7 to 12 cycles. TCRdb reanalysed the 5' RACE reads using MiXCR and keeps one entry per CDR3 protein. The sample lists over 1,300,000 distinct CDR3 sequences, around 59% occurring once. The specimen sequenced was blood. These receptors were taken from a man aged 18 to 30 in good health.

V is TRBV4-1 and J is TRBJ2-4; TRBD2 is a possible D gene (6 bases). The germline gives CDR1 MGHRA, CDR2 YSYEKL. The CDR3 has 18 amino acids. The ends were cut back, 0 bases at V and 0 bases at J, with 15 bases in the middle. CDR3 nucleotides: TGCGCCAGCAGCCAAGATAGCTCGGGACTGATAGCCAAAAACATTCAGTACTTC. This sequence encodes CASSQDSSGLIAKNIQYF.

The chain carries TRBV28 and TRBJ2-3; D unclear. Trimming stripped 5 bases from V and 6 bases from J, with 12 bases between. Germline CDR1 reads MDHEN; CDR2 reads SYDVKM. CDR3 length: 13 residues. The CDR3 protein is CASSPLREDTQYF. CDR3 sequence (DNA): TGTGCCAGCAGTCCCCTACGCGAGGATACGCAGTATTTT.

This clonotype was recorded a few times. The V and J genes are TRBV7-6 and TRBJ2-1; 7 bases line up with TRBD2. The CDR3 runs to 16 residues. With V trimmed by 2 bases and J by 10 bases, 14 bases remained unmatched. Germline V gene sequence: CDR1 SGHVS, CDR2 FNYEAQ. Here the CDR3 DNA reads TGTGCCAGCAGCTTAAGTCGGGAAGGGAGGGCCATAGAGCAGTTCTTC. It specifies CASSLSREGRAIEQFF. Variable domain in full (rest from reference TRBV7-6 and TRBJ2-1): GAGVSQSPRYKVTKRGQDVALRCDPISGHVSLYWYRQALGQGPEFLTYFNYEAQQDKSGLPNDRFSAERPEGSISTLTIQRTEQRDSAMYRCASSLSREGRAIEQFFGPGTRLTVL.

With respect to this clonotype: Since a much larger clone is just one base distant, this may be a read error. The chain is built from TRBV12-3 or TRBV12-4 and TRBJ2-5; D unclear. TRBJ2-7 explains the end of the DNA better; the J call may be wrong. The CDR3 consists of 11 residues. The CDR3 DNA reads TGTGCCAGCAGTTTATATTGCGAGCAGTACTTC. Amino acid sequence: CASSLYCEQYF.

V gene TRBV20-1 combines with J gene TRBJ2-3; D call uncertain. The CDR3 loop spans 16 amino acids. CDR1 is DFQATT, CDR2 SNEGSKA, per germline (reference sequence). V gave up 6 bases and J gave up 2 bases, with 21 bases separating them. For the CDR3, the DNA is TGCAGTGCCGGAACTTTGTGGGCAGGCCACACAGATACGCAGTATTTT. Its translation is CSAGTLWAGHTDTQYF.

The chain is built from TRBV7-2 and TRBJ1-2; weak D call: TRBD1 (5 bases). The germline gives CDR1 SGHTA, CDR2 FQGNSA. This CDR3 is built from 14 residues. The germline V and J ends were trimmed by 1 base and 6 bases, with 12 bases remaining between them. The CDR3 DNA reads as TGTGCCAGCAGCTTAGTGAGGGGAGACAATGGCTACACCTTC. This codes for CASSLVRGDNGYTF.

This clonotype showed up just once. V is TRBV2 and J is TRBJ2-1; 7 bases agree with TRBD2. Matching the DNA end better, TRBJ2-7 makes the J call doubtful. In germline, CDR1 is SNHLY, CDR2 FYNNEI. There are 16 residues in the CDR3. The CDR3 nucleotides are TGTGCCAGCAGTGAAGAGGGAAGCGGGGTTCCCTACGAGCAGTACTTC. This codes for CASSEEGSGVPYEQYF.

The V call is TRBV29-1, the J call TRBJ2-5; D remains unclear. The CDR3 has 15 amino acids. Looked up from germline, CDR1 is SQVTM and CDR2 is ANQGSEA. Between the trimmed V and J ends, which lost 4 bases and 1 base, there was a span of 16 bases. CDR3 nucleotides: TGCAGCGTTGGGGGAAATCTGAAAACCCAAGAGACCCAGTACTTC. Its translation: CSVGGNLKTQETQYF.

The rearrangement joins TRBV15 to TRBJ2-5, with TRBD2 identical over 12 bases. This CDR3 has 17 residues. Looked up from germline, CDR1 is LNHNV and CDR2 is YYDKDF (reference sequence). V trimming: 1 base; J trimming: 2 bases; junction bases outside the gene matches: 5. CDR3 bases: TGTGCCACCAGCAGAGCGGGGACTAGCGGGTCACAAGAGACCCAGTACTTC. It yields the protein CATSRAGTSGSQETQYF.

This clonotype was counted only a few times. This chain joins TRBV12-3 or TRBV12-4 and TRBJ2-1; D is possibly TRBD1 (5 bases). This CDR3 is built from 11 residues. The V end was cut by 5 bases, the J end by 10 bases, with 9 bases between. CDR3 protein: CASSDRGEQFF. The CDR3 nucleotides are TGTGCCAGCAGTGATAGGGGAGAGCAGTTCTTC.

The table lists this clonotype with a few counts. The chain links TRBV29-1 to TRBJ2-5, with D unclear. The germline V gene has CDR1 SQVTM and CDR2 ANQGSEA. Trimming took off 6 bases at V and 5 bases at J, with 16 bases between the two ends. The CDR3 contains 13 residues. In nucleotides, the CDR3 is TGCAGCGTGGAACCGGGCCCATCCGAGACCCAGTACTTC. As protein: CSVEPGPSETQYF.

This clonotype was observed a few times. V and J are TRBV7-8 and TRBJ2-5; D is uncertain. The CDR3 has 14 residues. Trimming stripped 5 bases from V and 1 base from J, with 11 bases between. Germline CDR1 SGHVS, CDR2 FQNEAQ. Here the CDR3 DNA reads TGTGCCAGCAGCCCGAAGGCCGGCCAAGAGACCCAGTACTTC. Translation: CASSPKAGQETQYF.

The chain joins TRBV4-3 to TRBJ2-1, with D perhaps matching TRBD2 (7 bases). Germline V gene sequence: CDR1 LGHNA, CDR2 YSLEER. The CDR3 runs to 15 residues. The ends were cut back, 1 base at V and 6 bases at J, with 13 bases in the middle. The CDR3: CASSQARGGFNEQFF. The CDR3 coding sequence is TGCGCCAGCAGCCAAGCGAGGGGGGGATTCAATGAGCAGTTCTTC.

This rearrangement joins TRBV5-1 to TRBJ2-3, with 13 positions matching TRBD2. The CDR3 contains 16 residues. V trimming: 3 bases; J trimming: 7 bases; junction bases outside the gene matches: 8. CDR1 SGHRS and CDR2 YFSETQ come from the germline V gene. The CDR3 nucleotides read TGCGCCAGCAGCTCAGGACTAGCGGGGGCCTTGAATACGCAGTATTTT. Its protein is CASSSGLAGALNTQYF.

CDR3 residues: CATSRSGGYSYNEQFF. Here the CDR3 DNA reads TGTGCCACCAGCAGATCAGGAGGGTACAGCTACAATGAGCAGTTCTTC. The chain recombines TRBV15 with TRBJ2-1, with a possible D match to TRBD2 (6 bases). Per the germline V gene, CDR1 is LNHNV and CDR2 is YYDKDF (reference sequence). The V and J ends lost 2 bases and 3 bases respectively, with 14 bases between them. This CDR3 is 16 amino acids long.

This chain connects TRBV7-2 to TRBJ2-5, with D unresolved. V lost 1 base and J 5 bases, leaving 8 bases between the germline ends. The length of the CDR3 is 13 residues. From germline, CDR1 is SGHTA and CDR2 FQGNSA. The CDR3: CASSLGPLETQYF. In nucleotides, the CDR3 is TGTGCCAGCAGCTTAGGGCCCTTGGAGACCCAGTACTTC.

About this clonotype itself: One end of the junction does not line up with germline, which may come from a read error. The gene calls are TRBV27 and TRBJ1-5, with TRBD1 as a possible D gene (5 bases). Germline V lookup: CDR1 MNHEY, CDR2 SMNVEV (reference sequence). The CDR3 sequence is 14 residues long. The CDR3, as DNA: TGCGCCAGCAGCCCGGGGGTTAGCAATCAGCCCCAGCATTTT. Residues: CASSPGVSNQPQHF.

This clonotype was recorded only once. V gene TRBV3-1 combines with J gene TRBJ1-2; D perhaps matches TRBD1 (5 bases). The CDR3 is made up of 14 amino acids. CDR1 and CDR2 (germline): LGHDT, YNNKEL (reference sequence). The V end was cut by 0 bases, the J end by 7 bases, with 12 bases between. The CDR3 reads CASSQDPGPGGYTF. In nucleotides, the CDR3 is TGTGCCAGCAGCCAAGATCCGGGACCGGGTGGCTACACCTTC.

The genes are TRBV12-3 or TRBV12-4 and TRBJ2-1; D might be TRBD2 (6 bases). This CDR3 is built from 11 residues. V lost 10 bases to trimming and J lost 10 bases, with 14 bases between them. The CDR3 coding sequence is TGTGCCACCGGGGACTTCAAGGAGCAGTTCTTC. It yields the protein CATGDFKEQFF.

This clonotype was found a few times. The chain carries TRBV27 and TRBJ2-7; the D gene is possibly TRBD1 (5 bases). This CDR3 is built from 15 residues. Trimming pared 3 bases from V and 0 bases from J, leaving 12 bases between. Germline V gene lookup returns CDR1 MNHEY and CDR2 SMNVEV (reference sequence). CDR3 protein: CASSLVTASSYEQYF. The CDR3 DNA reads as TGTGCCAGCAGTTTGGTGACAGCGAGCTCCTACGAGCAGTACTTC.

V and J are TRBV27 and TRBJ2-4; TRBD1 matches at 8 bases. With the DNA end fitting TRBJ2-7 better, the J assignment may be wrong. CDR1 and CDR2 from the germline V gene are MNHEY and SMNVEV (reference sequence). This CDR3 has 14 amino acids. The CDR3, as DNA: TGTGCCAGCAGCCTCAACAGGGGGTACTACGAGCAGTACTTC. Translation: CASSLNRGYYEQYF.

The chain has TRBV29-1 and TRBJ2-1; D gene unclear. Trimming removed 4 bases at V and 6 bases at J, with 13 bases between. Germline-derived CDR1 and CDR2 are SQVTM and ANQGSEA. The CDR3 runs to 13 residues. CDR3 sequence: CSVVKAPGNEQFF. The CDR3, as DNA: TGCAGCGTTGTCAAGGCACCAGGCAATGAGCAGTTCTTC.

The J gene is TRBJ2-1, the V gene TRBV4-3; D ambiguous. The DNA end lines up better with TRBJ2-7; the J call may be wrong. CDR1 and CDR2 (germline): LGHNA, YSLEER. The CDR3 has 15 amino acids. The CDR3 reads CASSQGSSSYNEQYF. CDR3 nucleotides: TGCGCCAGCAGCCAGGGCAGCAGCTCCTACAATGAGCAGTACTTC.

This clonotype has only a few counts. The V gene is TRBV4-1, the J gene TRBJ2-7, with 9 bases aligning to TRBD1. Germline V gene lookup returns CDR1 MGHRA and CDR2 YSYEKL. Germline trimming cut 4 bases from V and 0 bases from J; bases unmatched to any gene: 4. The CDR3 is made up of 15 amino acids. The CDR3 reads CASSRQGGNSYEQYF. CDR3 DNA sequence: TGCGCCAGCAGCCGACAGGGGGGGAACTCCTACGAGCAGTACTTC.

This sequence joins TRBV7-9 and TRBJ1-6; unclear D gene. The CDR3 totals 11 residues. Germline V lookup: CDR1 SEHNR, CDR2 FQNEAQ (reference sequence). Trimming took 2 bases from V and 12 from J, leaving 5 bases between them. The CDR3 reads CASSLSGPLHF. CDR3 sequence (DNA): TGTGCCAGCAGCTTATCGGGACCCCTCCACTTT.

The chain joins TRBV25-1 to TRBJ2-5; tentative D call: TRBD2 (5 bases). Deletions cut 8 bases from V and 13 bases from J, with 14 bases between. Germline values: CDR1 MGHDK, CDR2 SYGVNS. There are 10 residues in the CDR3. CDR3 DNA: TGTGCCAGCGGGGAGAACACACGGTACTTC. Its translation is CASGENTRYF. Full variable domain (missing parts from reference TRBV25-1 and TRBJ2-5): EADIYQTPRYLVIGTGKKITLECSQTMGHDKMYWYQQDPGMELHLIHYSYGVNSTEKGDLSSESTVSRIRTEHFPLTLESARPSHTSQYLCASGENTRYFGPGTRLLVL.

The J gene is TRBJ2-5, the V gene TRBV7-2; a possible D gene is TRBD2 (6 bases). The ends were cut back, 0 bases at V and 11 bases at J, with 16 bases in the middle. The CDR3 has 14 amino acids. CDR1 is SGHTA, CDR2 FQGNSA, per germline. The CDR3 nucleotides are TGTGCCAGCAGCTTAGCCACTAGCACGCGAGAGCAGTACTTC. This gives the protein CASSLATSTREQYF.

The V gene is TRBV27, the J gene TRBJ2-6; perhaps TRBD1 as D (5 bases). This CDR3 region has 17 residues. Per the germline V gene, CDR1 is MNHEY and CDR2 is SMNVEV (reference sequence). Between the trimmed V and J ends, which lost 5 bases and 0 bases, there was a span of 14 bases. This chain's CDR3 is CASSNRPAFSGANVLTF. For the CDR3, the DNA is TGTGCCAGCAGTAACAGGCCTGCCTTCTCTGGGGCCAACGTCCTGACTTTC.

The rearrangement links TRBV20-1 to TRBJ2-1; no definite D call. V was clipped by 3 bases and J by 2 bases, with 11 bases between them. This CDR3 contains 14 residues. In germline, CDR1 is DFQATT, CDR2 SNEGSKA (reference sequence). The CDR3 is CSASSQLTYNEQFF. As DNA, the CDR3 is TGCAGTGCTAGTTCTCAACTTACCTACAATGAGCAGTTCTTC.

The rearrangement uses TRBV15 and TRBJ2-1; 11 bases line up with TRBD2. Looked up from germline, CDR1 is LNHNV and CDR2 is YYDKDF (reference sequence). The CDR3 totals 18 residues. The trim removed 3 bases at V and 5 bases at J, leaving 12 bases unmatched. CDR3 protein: CATSRGSSGRSIHNEQFF. Written as DNA, the CDR3 is TGTGCCACCAGCAGGGGATCTAGCGGGAGGTCCATACACAATGAGCAGTTCTTC.

V and J are TRBV20-1 and TRBJ2-4, with D maybe TRBD1 (5 bases). The J call may be in error: the DNA end matches TRBJ2-7 better. The CDR3 runs 16 residues. In germline, CDR1 is DFQATT, CDR2 SNEGSKA (reference sequence). The CDR3 protein is CSASARSFKGTYEQYF. CDR3 DNA sequence: TGCAGTGCTAGTGCCCGGTCTTTTAAGGGGACCTACGAGCAGTACTTC.